This record looks at one T cell receptor beta chain sequence and its context. Its antigen has not been determined. There are no base qualities to consult, and no much larger clone falls within one base. Based on the germline V gene, the CDR1 and CDR2 sequences are SQVTM and ANQGSEA. From the cysteine up to the phenylalanine, the CDR3 has a length of 18 residues. The DNA shown is the 54-base CDR3, in frame from base 1. Germline trimming amounts to 5 bases on V and 0 bases on J, with 13 as the count of junction bases outside the gene matches. This sample is drawn from a study of blood T cell repertoires in COVID-19 (dated by TCRdb to 2020 to 2022). At the level of the whole study: Samples covering the acute and convalescent phases of COVID-19 were provided by collaborators in the United States, Italy and Spain. The samples were drawn from two sources: the first 160 participants of the ongoing ImmuneRACE study, and some 1,300 subjects contributed by 6 global collaborators. Subjects who had been exposed to COVID-19, were actively infected with it, or had recovered from it provided the deeply sampled blood TCRbeta repertoires that made up the dataset. Where available, HLA class I and class II types were taken from metadata supplied by the sample provider and were not determined by assay-based typing. The sample metadata nearly always contained a de-identified subject ID, COVID-19 status, age in years and sex. The prospective study material was composed of cDNA or gDNA derived from T cells, B-cell-depleted T cells, or PBMCs. The repertoires were released in a freely available public database meant as a resource for research on the immune response to SARS-CoV-2.

The immunoSEQ Assay, a bias-controlled multiplex PCR, was used to amplify TCRbeta CDR3 regions from genomic DNA. Processing in the source paper ran as follows. The number of nucleated cells in each sample was estimated by amplification of reference gene primers within the assay. Sequence reads were collapsed and filtered to measure the absolute abundance of every unique TCRbeta CDR3 rearrangement. Productive Simpson clonality was computed per sample as the square root of Simpson's diversity index over productive rearrangements. Held by TCRdb, this immuneACCESS table contains in-frame sequences only and omits some clones. Under half of the omission traces to an unresolved V gene where checked; the cause of the rest is unknown. From that table come the V and J calls and clone size; the DNA was used to work out D and trimming. The sample table shows 490,000 or so clones, and approximately 90% are seen once. Clones ranked in the top ten supply around 8% of the sample.

What the research found in general, with its limitations: Clinical and demographic metadata were provided uncurated, with the amount varying by source and participant.

Participants in the prospective study were enrolled through a virtual design, were aged roughly 18 to 95 years, and lived in some 24 United States geographic areas. To assign participants to cohorts, the prospective study relied on clinical history that participants themselves reported in a screening survey and a study questionnaire. ImmuneRACE Cohort 3 recovered participants were defined by two consecutive negative NP/OP PCR tests, healthcare professional clearance, or symptom resolution. Mobile phlebotomists in the prospective study collected whole blood, serum and a nasopharyngeal or oropharyngeal swab from every participant. Additional blood draws and questionnaires over a 2-month period could optionally be provided by prospective study participants. Blood samples from the prospective study were shipped frozen or at room temperature prior to DNA extraction.

The chain employs TRBV29-1 and TRBJ2-4, and TRBD2 matches 10 of the central bases. Sample: PBMCs or T cells enriched from blood (not recorded which). This sequence originates from a woman in her sixties or seventies who had recovered from COVID-19. The CDR3 has the sequence CSVLQPLAGELAKNIQYF. The sequenced DNA is TGCAGCGTTCTTCAGCCTCTAGCGGGGGAGCTAGCCAAAAACATTCAGTACTTC.